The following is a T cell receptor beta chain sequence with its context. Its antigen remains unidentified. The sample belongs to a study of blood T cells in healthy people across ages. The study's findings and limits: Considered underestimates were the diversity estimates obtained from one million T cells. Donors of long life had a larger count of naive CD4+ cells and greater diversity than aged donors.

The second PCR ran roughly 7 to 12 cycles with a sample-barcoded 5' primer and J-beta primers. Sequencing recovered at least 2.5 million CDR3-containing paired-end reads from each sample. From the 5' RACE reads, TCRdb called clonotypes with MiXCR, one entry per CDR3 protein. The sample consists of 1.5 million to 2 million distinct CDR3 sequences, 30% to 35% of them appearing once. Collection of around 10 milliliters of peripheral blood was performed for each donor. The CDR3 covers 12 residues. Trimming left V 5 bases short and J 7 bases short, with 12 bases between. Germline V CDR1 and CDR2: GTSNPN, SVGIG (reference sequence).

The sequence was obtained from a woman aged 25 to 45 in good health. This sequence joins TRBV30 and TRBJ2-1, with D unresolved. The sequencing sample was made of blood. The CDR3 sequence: CAWSHRVNEQFF. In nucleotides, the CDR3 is TGTGCCTGGTCCCATAGGGTTAATGAGCAGTTCTTC.